The TCR beta chain under discussion was sequenced for a study of blood T cell repertoires in COVID-19. For the study at large: Recovered status in Cohort 3 required two negative PCRs, clearance, or symptom resolution. PBMCs, B-cell-depleted T cells, or T cells were the source of the cDNA or gDNA that made up the material.

Clones were sequenced by immunoSEQ multiplex PCR, and TCRdb holds only the in-frame ones, with some missing. The table has hundreds of thousands of clones, around 87% seen once. Everyone who took part was roughly 18 to 90 years old, and they came from about two dozen US areas. Cohorts were determined from participant-reported clinical history. Trimming removed 6 bases at V and 7 bases at J, with 21 bases between. Germline V gives CDR1 MNHEY, CDR2 SVGAGI. This CDR3 spans 15 amino acids. This clone was picked up one time. This sequence originates from a man aged 35 to 55 in a cohort exposed to, infected with or recovered from COVID-19 (not recorded which). The sequenced sample consisted of PBMCs or T cells enriched from blood (not recorded which). The rearrangement links TRBV6-5 to TRBJ1-2, with D perhaps TRBD1 (6 bases). The CDR3 DNA follows: TGTGCCAGCAGCCTTAACAGGGCGCCTACCGGTGGCTACACCTTC. This encodes CASSLNRAPTGGYTF.